The rows below give T cell receptor beta chains drawn from one sample of a study of blood T cell repertoires in COVID-19. Data came from immunoSEQ multiplex PCR; TCRdb stores just in-frame clones and leaves some out. The sample records some 150,000 clones, around 84% being singletons. Sequencing was done on a sample of peripheral blood. The receptor source for this set is a woman aged 60-75 years with acute or convalescent COVID-19. Each CDR3 is given with its conserved first and last residue. D genes are given only for firm matches. Only part of the rows carry a size: once, few, many, or a class if the clone is expanded.

few,TRBJ1-2,TRBV28,TRBD1,CASNLGQDGGYTF,TGTGCCAGCAACCTCGGACAGGACGGGGGCTACACCTTC
-,TRBJ2-2,TRBV7-2,TRBD1,CASSLNRGGTGELFF,TGTGCCAGCAGCTTAAACAGGGGCGGCACCGGGGAGCTGTTTTTT
-,TRBJ1-3,TRBV5-1,TRBD1,CASSLDRGGNTIYF,TGCGCCAGCAGCTTGGACAGGGGCGGAAACACCATATATTTT
-,TRBJ1-2,TRBV7-6,TRBD1,CASSLKAGQAGDGYTF,TGTGCCAGCAGCCTCAAAGCCGGACAGGCGGGTGATGGCTACACCTTC
once,TRBJ2-7,TRBV6-1,-,CASSEPTASYEQYF,TGTGCCAGCAGTGAACCTACAGCTTCCTACGAGCAGTACTTC
-,TRBJ1-1,TRBV7-2,-,CASSSRMANTEAFF,TGTGCCAGCAGCTCGAGGATGGCGAACACTGAAGCTTTCTTT
few,TRBJ2-2,TRBV11-3,-,CASSVRDSGGELFF,TGTGCCAGCAGCGTTCGGGATTCCGGGGGGGAGCTGTTTTTT
-,TRBJ1-3,TRBV11-3,-,CASSSQGNGNTIYF,TGTGCCAGCAGCTCCCAGGGGAATGGAAACACCATATATTTT
-,TRBJ2-7,TRBV7-2,TRBD2,CASSLVGTKTYEQYF,TGTGCCAGCAGCTTAGTTGGGACTAAGACCTACGAGCAGTACTTC
-,TRBJ2-1,TRBV29-1,-,CSVEGRSLLFYNEQFF,TGCAGCGTTGAAGGTCGGTCCCTACTTTTTTACAATGAGCAGTTCTTC
many,TRBJ1-2,TRBV11-3,TRBD1,CASSPRAGGYGYTF,TGTGCCAGCAGCCCCCGGGCAGGGGGCTATGGCTACACCTTC
-,TRBJ1-5,TRBV28,TRBD1,CASSLNRGQPQHF,TGTGCCAGCAGTTTGAACAGGGGACAGCCCCAGCATTTT
-,TRBJ2-1,TRBV13,TRBD1,CASSRSQGVAYNEQFF,TGTGCCAGCAGCCGCTCCCAGGGGGTAGCCTACAATGAGCAGTTCTTC
-,TRBJ1-2,TRBV5-5,-,CASSLDGHPAYGYTF,TGTGCCAGCAGCTTGGACGGTCACCCCGCATATGGCTACACCTTC
-,TRBJ1-4,TRBV6-2/TRBV6-3,-,CASSYGLGANEKLFF,TGTGCCAGCAGTTACGGGCTGGGGGCGAATGAAAAACTGTTTTTT